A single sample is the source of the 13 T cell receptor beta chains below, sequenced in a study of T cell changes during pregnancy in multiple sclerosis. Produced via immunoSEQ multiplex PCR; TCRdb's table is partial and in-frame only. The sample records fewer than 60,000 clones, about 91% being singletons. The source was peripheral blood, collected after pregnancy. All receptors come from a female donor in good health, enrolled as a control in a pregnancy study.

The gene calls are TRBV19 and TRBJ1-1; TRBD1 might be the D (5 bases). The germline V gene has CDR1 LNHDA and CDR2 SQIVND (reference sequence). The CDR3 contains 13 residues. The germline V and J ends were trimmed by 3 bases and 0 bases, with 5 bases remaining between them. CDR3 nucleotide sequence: TGTGCCAGTAGTATCAGGGTGAACACTGAAGCTTTCTTT. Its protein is CASSIRVNTEAFF.

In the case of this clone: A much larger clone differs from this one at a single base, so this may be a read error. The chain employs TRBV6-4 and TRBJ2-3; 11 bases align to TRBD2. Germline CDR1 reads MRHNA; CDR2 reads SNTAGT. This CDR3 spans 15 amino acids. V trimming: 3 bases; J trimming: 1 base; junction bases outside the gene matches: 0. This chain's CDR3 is CASSETSGGTDTQYF. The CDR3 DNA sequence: TGTGCCAGCAGTGAGACTAGCGGGGGCACAGATACGCAGTATTTT.

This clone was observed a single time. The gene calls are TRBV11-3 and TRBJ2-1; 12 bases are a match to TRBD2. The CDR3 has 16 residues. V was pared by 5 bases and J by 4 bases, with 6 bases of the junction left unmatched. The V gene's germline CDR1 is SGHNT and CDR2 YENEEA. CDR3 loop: CASSGRLAGDYNEQFF. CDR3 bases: TGTGCCAGCAGCGGGCGACTAGCGGGAGATTACAATGAGCAGTTCTTC.

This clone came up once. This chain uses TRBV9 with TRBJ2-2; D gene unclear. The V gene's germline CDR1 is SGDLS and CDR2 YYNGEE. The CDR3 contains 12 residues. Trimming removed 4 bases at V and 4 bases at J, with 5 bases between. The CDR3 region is CASSPFTGELFF. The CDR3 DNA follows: TGTGCCAGCAGCCCCTTCACCGGGGAGCTGTTTTTT.

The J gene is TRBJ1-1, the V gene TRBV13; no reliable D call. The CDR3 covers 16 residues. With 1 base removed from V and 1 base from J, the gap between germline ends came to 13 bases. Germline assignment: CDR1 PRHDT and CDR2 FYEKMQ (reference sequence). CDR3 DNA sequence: TGTGCCAGCAGCTTAGCCGGGGATTGGGGGAACACTGAAGCTTTCTTT. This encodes CASSLAGDWGNTEAFF.

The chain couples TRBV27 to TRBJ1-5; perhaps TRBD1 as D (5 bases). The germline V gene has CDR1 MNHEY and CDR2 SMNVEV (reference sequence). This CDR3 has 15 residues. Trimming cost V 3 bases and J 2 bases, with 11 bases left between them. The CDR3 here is CASSFFGGGNQPQHF. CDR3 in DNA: TGTGCCAGCAGTTTCTTCGGGGGGGGCAATCAGCCCCAGCATTTT.

CDR3 coding DNA: TGTGCCAGCAGCTTAGAGGACAACAATGGAGCAACTTTCTTT. Protein: CASSLEDNNGATFF. This chain connects TRBV11-3 to TRBJ1-1, with D possibly TRBD1 on 5 matching bases. Trimming removed 0 bases at V and 12 bases at J, with 17 bases between. CDR3 length: 14 residues. Looked up from germline, CDR1 is SGHNT and CDR2 is YENEEA.

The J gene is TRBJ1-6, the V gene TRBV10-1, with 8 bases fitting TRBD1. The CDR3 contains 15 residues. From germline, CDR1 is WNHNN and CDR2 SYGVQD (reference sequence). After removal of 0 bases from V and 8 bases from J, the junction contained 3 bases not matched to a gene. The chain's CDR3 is CASSESKTGDSPLHF. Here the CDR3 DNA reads TGCGCCAGCAGTGAGTCAAAGACAGGGGATTCACCCCTCCACTTT.

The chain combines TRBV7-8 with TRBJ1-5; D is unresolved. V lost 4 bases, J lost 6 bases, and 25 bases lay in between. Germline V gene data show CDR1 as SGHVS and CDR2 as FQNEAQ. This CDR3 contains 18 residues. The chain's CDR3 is CASSSLAAPQASGQPQHF. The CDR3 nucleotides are TGTGCCAGCAGCTCTTTAGCGGCCCCCCAGGCCTCGGGTCAGCCCCAGCATTTT.

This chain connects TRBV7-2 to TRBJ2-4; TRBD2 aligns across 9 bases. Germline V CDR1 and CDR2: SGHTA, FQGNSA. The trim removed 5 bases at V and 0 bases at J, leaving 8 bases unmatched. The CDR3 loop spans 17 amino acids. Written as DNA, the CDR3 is TGTGCCAGCAGCCCTACCCTAGCGGGACCAGCCAAAAACATTCAGTACTTC. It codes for CASSPTLAGPAKNIQYF.

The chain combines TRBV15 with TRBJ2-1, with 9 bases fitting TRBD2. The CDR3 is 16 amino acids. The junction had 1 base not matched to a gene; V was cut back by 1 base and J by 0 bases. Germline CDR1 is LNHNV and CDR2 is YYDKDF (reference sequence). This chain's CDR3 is CATSRGSGSSYNEQFF. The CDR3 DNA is TGTGCCACCAGCAGAGGTAGCGGGAGCTCCTACAATGAGCAGTTCTTC.

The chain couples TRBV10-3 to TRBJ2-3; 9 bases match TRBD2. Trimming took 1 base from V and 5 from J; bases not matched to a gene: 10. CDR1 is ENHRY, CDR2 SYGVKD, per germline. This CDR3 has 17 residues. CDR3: CAISEWPSGNLKDTQYF. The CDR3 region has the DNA TGTGCCATCAGTGAGTGGCCTAGCGGGAATCTTAAAGATACGCAGTATTTT.

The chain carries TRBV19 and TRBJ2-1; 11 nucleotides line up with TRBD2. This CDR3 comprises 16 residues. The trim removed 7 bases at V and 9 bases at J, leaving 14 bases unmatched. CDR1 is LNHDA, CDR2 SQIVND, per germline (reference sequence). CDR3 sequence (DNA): TGTGCCAGTACCCCAAAGGGTAGCGGGAGGGCCAGTGAGCAGTTCTTC. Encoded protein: CASTPKGSGRASEQFF. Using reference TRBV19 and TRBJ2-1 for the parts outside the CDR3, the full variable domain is DGGITQSPKYLFRKEGQNVTLSCEQNLNHDAMYWYRQDPGQGLRLIYYSQIVNDFQKGDIAEGYSVSREKKESFPLTVTSAQKNPTAFYLCASTPKGSGRASEQFFGPGTRLTVL.